The rows below give T cell receptor beta chains drawn from one sample of a study of T-cell reconstitution after alpha-beta-depleted transplantation in children. Each CDR3 protein is one row after TCRdb ran MiXCR on the PCR reads. The sample has 600,000 or so distinct CDR3 sequences, roughly 23% seen once; the top ten hold less than 15%. The material sequenced was PBMCs, mostly from graft donor cells, taken 360 days after TCRalphabeta/CD19-depleted stem cell transplant. The source of these receptors is a boy under two years old who had a stem cell transplant for acute myeloid leukemia, so the T cells may come from the graft donor. The CDR3 runs from the conserved cysteine through the conserved F or W. Fields, in order: J gene, V gene, clone size, D gene, CDR3 protein, CDR3 DNA. The D gene is left open where the match is weak. Expanded clones are given a class, and other clones once, few, many or no size at all.

J gene: TRBJ1-5; V gene: TRBV12-3/TRBV12-4; clone size: many; D gene: .; CDR3 protein: CASSLPGARDQPQHF; CDR3 DNA: TGTGCCAGCAGTTTACCGGGGGCAAGAGATCAGCCCCAGCATTTT
J gene: TRBJ2-5; V gene: TRBV5-1; clone size: many; D gene: .; CDR3 protein: CASSLTGRPQETQYF; CDR3 DNA: TGCGCCAGCAGCCTGACTGGGAGGCCCCAAGAGACCCAGTACTTC
J gene: TRBJ2-5; V gene: TRBV20-1; clone size: few; D gene: TRBD2; CDR3 protein: CSARPAGGQTQYF; CDR3 DNA: TGCAGTGCTAGACCAGCGGGGGGTCAGACCCAGTACTTC
J gene: TRBJ1-1; V gene: TRBV15; clone size: many; D gene: .; CDR3 protein: CATSRYQGTEAFF; CDR3 DNA: TGTGCCACCAGCAGATACCAGGGAACTGAAGCTTTCTTT
J gene: TRBJ2-1; V gene: TRBV25-1; clone size: .; D gene: .; CDR3 protein: CASSEGTREWEQFF; CDR3 DNA: TGTGCCAGCAGTGAGGGGACACGGGAATGGGAGCAGTTCTTC
J gene: TRBJ1-1; V gene: TRBV20-1; clone size: .; D gene: .; CDR3 protein: CSAKLGRDNWWTSYMTEAFF; CDR3 DNA: TGCAGTGCTAAATTGGGAAGGGACAATTGGTGGACTAGTTACATGACTGAAGCTTTCTTT
J gene: TRBJ1-6; V gene: TRBV12-3/TRBV12-4; clone size: few; D gene: .; CDR3 protein: CASSPLRRTLGSPLHF; CDR3 DNA: TGTGCCAGCAGTCCGTTAAGACGGACATTGGGGTCACCCCTCCACTTT
J gene: TRBJ2-3; V gene: TRBV20-1; clone size: many; D gene: TRBD2; CDR3 protein: CSASPSGGAADTQYF; CDR3 DNA: TGCAGTGCTTCCCCTTCCGGGGGGGCGGCAGATACGCAGTATTTT
J gene: TRBJ1-1; V gene: TRBV3-1; clone size: few; D gene: .; CDR3 protein: CASSQGQEAFF; CDR3 DNA: TGTGCCAGCAGCCAAGGTCAAGAAGCTTTCTTT
J gene: TRBJ2-5; V gene: TRBV6-5; clone size: once; D gene: .; CDR3 protein: CASSYTYTLSEETQYF; CDR3 DNA: TGTGCCAGCAGTTACACATACACCCTTAGCGAAGAGACCCAGTACTTC
J gene: TRBJ2-7; V gene: TRBV6-2/TRBV6-3; clone size: .; D gene: .; CDR3 protein: CASSYWSSDEQYF; CDR3 DNA: TGTGCCAGCAGTTACTGGTCCAGCGACGAGCAGTACTTC
J gene: TRBJ2-3; V gene: TRBV28; clone size: few; D gene: .; CDR3 protein: CASSLFGRADTQYF; CDR3 DNA: TGTGCCAGCAGTTTATTCGGACGGGCTGATACGCAGTATTTT
J gene: TRBJ2-7; V gene: TRBV7-2; clone size: .; D gene: TRBD1; CDR3 protein: CASSLRGRGPYEQYF; CDR3 DNA: TGTGCCAGCAGCTTAAGGGGCAGGGGGCCCTACGAGCAGTACTTC
J gene: TRBJ2-2; V gene: TRBV20-1; clone size: .; D gene: TRBD1; CDR3 protein: CSASSGTGYPGELFF; CDR3 DNA: TGCAGTGCTAGCTCTGGGACAGGGTATCCCGGGGAGCTGTTTTTT
J gene: TRBJ2-5; V gene: TRBV5-6; clone size: .; D gene: .; CDR3 protein: CASRRGGFVETQYF; CDR3 DNA: TGTGCCAGCAGGAGGGGGGGCTTTGTTGAGACCCAGTACTTC
J gene: TRBJ2-1; V gene: TRBV12-3/TRBV12-4; clone size: .; D gene: TRBD2; CDR3 protein: CASSVSGGLYNEQFF; CDR3 DNA: TGTGCCAGCAGTGTGAGCGGGGGGCTTTACAATGAGCAGTTCTTC
J gene: TRBJ1-3; V gene: TRBV20-1; clone size: .; D gene: .; CDR3 protein: CSARVGRYSGNTIYF; CDR3 DNA: TGCAGTGCTAGAGTCGGACGGTACTCTGGAAACACCATATATTTT
J gene: TRBJ1-6; V gene: TRBV6-1; clone size: .; D gene: .; CDR3 protein: CASREVDYNSPLHF; CDR3 DNA: TGTGCCAGCAGAGAAGTAGACTATAATTCACCCCTCCACTTT
J gene: TRBJ1-2; V gene: TRBV6-5; clone size: .; D gene: .; CDR3 protein: CASSYSTGFNYGYTF; CDR3 DNA: TGTGCCAGCAGTTACTCAACGGGGTTCAACTATGGCTACACCTTC
J gene: TRBJ2-3; V gene: TRBV25-1; clone size: many; D gene: .; CDR3 protein: CASRTSADTQYF; CDR3 DNA: TGTGCCAGCAGAACTAGTGCGGATACGCAGTATTTT
J gene: TRBJ2-3; V gene: TRBV5-1; clone size: .; D gene: .; CDR3 protein: CASSLEGSEGTDTQYF; CDR3 DNA: TGCGCCAGCAGCTTGGAGGGTAGTGAGGGAACAGATACGCAGTATTTT
J gene: TRBJ1-3; V gene: TRBV20-1; clone size: .; D gene: .; CDR3 protein: CSARDHQDSSGNTIYF; CDR3 DNA: TGCAGTGCTAGAGACCATCAGGACAGCTCTGGAAACACCATATATTTT
J gene: TRBJ2-7; V gene: TRBV11-3; clone size: .; D gene: .; CDR3 protein: CASRGGRAGEQYF; CDR3 DNA: TGTGCCAGCAGAGGTGGCAGGGCAGGGGAGCAGTACTTC
J gene: TRBJ2-5; V gene: TRBV5-1; clone size: .; D gene: TRBD2; CDR3 protein: CASSSSGGVTQYF; CDR3 DNA: TGCGCCAGCAGCTCTAGCGGGGGGGTGACCCAGTACTTC
J gene: TRBJ2-5; V gene: TRBV7-8; clone size: .; D gene: .; CDR3 protein: CASSLLASRGQETQYF; CDR3 DNA: TGTGCCAGCAGCTTATTGGCTAGTAGGGGCCAAGAGACCCAGTACTTC
J gene: TRBJ2-7; V gene: TRBV20-1; clone size: .; D gene: .; CDR3 protein: CSASPEYEQYF; CDR3 DNA: TGCAGTGCTAGTCCCGAGTACGAGCAGTACTTC
J gene: TRBJ2-1; V gene: TRBV18; clone size: few; D gene: TRBD1; CDR3 protein: CASSPDRVSYNEQFF; CDR3 DNA: TGTGCCAGCTCACCGGACAGGGTTTCCTACAATGAGCAGTTCTTC
J gene: TRBJ1-4; V gene: TRBV5-4; clone size: few; D gene: TRBD1; CDR3 protein: CASSSAGQGTNEKLFF; CDR3 DNA: TGTGCCAGCAGCAGCGCCGGACAGGGAACTAATGAAAAACTGTTTTTT
J gene: TRBJ2-7; V gene: TRBV21-1; clone size: .; D gene: .; CDR3 protein: CASLTGGGNEQYF; CDR3 DNA: TGTGCCAGCCTAACAGGGGGCGGGAACGAGCAGTACTTC
J gene: TRBJ1-6; V gene: TRBV11-2; clone size: .; D gene: .; CDR3 protein: CASSLGWAPLHF; CDR3 DNA: TGTGCCAGCAGCTTAGGCTGGGCACCCCTCCACTTT
J gene: TRBJ1-1; V gene: TRBV6-1; clone size: many; D gene: .; CDR3 protein: CASSETGQNTEAFF; CDR3 DNA: TGTGCCAGCAGTGAAACCGGACAGAACACTGAAGCTTTCTTT
J gene: TRBJ2-5; V gene: TRBV6-5; clone size: .; D gene: .; CDR3 protein: CASSYIASGETQYF; CDR3 DNA: TGTGCCAGCAGTTACATCGCTAGTGGAGAGACCCAGTACTTC
J gene: TRBJ1-4; V gene: TRBV6-5; clone size: .; D gene: .; CDR3 protein: CASRSFNEKLFF; CDR3 DNA: TGTGCCAGCCGCAGTTTTAATGAAAAACTGTTTTTT
J gene: TRBJ2-3; V gene: TRBV29-1; clone size: .; D gene: .; CDR3 protein: CSVGQNRPGTDTQYF; CDR3 DNA: TGCAGCGTCGGCCAGAACCGGCCCGGCACAGATACGCAGTATTTT
J gene: TRBJ1-1; V gene: TRBV9; clone size: .; D gene: .; CDR3 protein: CASSVSTGTEAFF; CDR3 DNA: TGTGCCAGCAGCGTCAGCACAGGGACTGAAGCTTTCTTT
J gene: TRBJ2-6; V gene: TRBV29-1; clone size: .; D gene: TRBD2; CDR3 protein: CSVAQGSGGVNVLTF; CDR3 DNA: TGCAGCGTTGCCCAGGGATCGGGGGGGGTCAACGTCCTGACTTTC
J gene: TRBJ2-5; V gene: TRBV9; clone size: .; D gene: TRBD2; CDR3 protein: CASSVTGGKETQYF; CDR3 DNA: TGTGCCAGCAGCGTCACGGGGGGAAAAGAGACCCAGTACTTC
J gene: TRBJ2-2; V gene: TRBV12-3/TRBV12-4; clone size: .; D gene: .; CDR3 protein: CASTPASWSNTGELFF; CDR3 DNA: TGTGCCAGCACCCCGGCAAGCTGGTCCAACACCGGGGAGCTGTTTTTT
J gene: TRBJ2-5; V gene: TRBV7-2; clone size: .; D gene: TRBD2; CDR3 protein: CASSLRLAVETQYF; CDR3 DNA: TGTGCCAGCAGCTTAAGACTAGCGGTAGAGACCCAGTACTTC
J gene: TRBJ2-7; V gene: TRBV27; clone size: few; D gene: .; CDR3 protein: CASRGGHEQYF; CDR3 DNA: TGTGCCAGCAGGGGAGGCCACGAGCAGTACTTC
J gene: TRBJ1-2; V gene: TRBV15; clone size: .; D gene: .; CDR3 protein: CATSTDNYGYTF; CDR3 DNA: TGTGCCACCAGCACGGACAACTATGGCTACACCTTC
J gene: TRBJ1-1; V gene: TRBV29-1; clone size: many; D gene: .; CDR3 protein: CSVETWSSGPMNTEAFF; CDR3 DNA: TGCAGCGTTGAAACTTGGTCGAGCGGGCCGATGAACACTGAAGCTTTCTTT
J gene: TRBJ2-3; V gene: TRBV5-1; clone size: many; D gene: TRBD2; CDR3 protein: CASSLELAYDTQYF; CDR3 DNA: TGCGCCAGCAGCTTGGAACTAGCGTACGATACGCAGTATTTT
J gene: TRBJ1-1; V gene: TRBV3-1; clone size: many; D gene: .; CDR3 protein: CASSQDWGDLNTEAFF; CDR3 DNA: TGTGCCAGCAGCCAAGATTGGGGGGACCTGAACACTGAAGCTTTCTTT
J gene: TRBJ2-1; V gene: TRBV7-9; clone size: .; D gene: .; CDR3 protein: CASSFLTGDYNEQFF; CDR3 DNA: TGTGCCAGCAGCTTCCTTACGGGAGACTACAATGAGCAGTTCTTC
J gene: TRBJ2-2; V gene: TRBV27; clone size: .; D gene: .; CDR3 protein: CASSSGISGELFF; CDR3 DNA: TGTGCCAGCAGTTCCGGGATCAGCGGGGAGCTGTTTTTT